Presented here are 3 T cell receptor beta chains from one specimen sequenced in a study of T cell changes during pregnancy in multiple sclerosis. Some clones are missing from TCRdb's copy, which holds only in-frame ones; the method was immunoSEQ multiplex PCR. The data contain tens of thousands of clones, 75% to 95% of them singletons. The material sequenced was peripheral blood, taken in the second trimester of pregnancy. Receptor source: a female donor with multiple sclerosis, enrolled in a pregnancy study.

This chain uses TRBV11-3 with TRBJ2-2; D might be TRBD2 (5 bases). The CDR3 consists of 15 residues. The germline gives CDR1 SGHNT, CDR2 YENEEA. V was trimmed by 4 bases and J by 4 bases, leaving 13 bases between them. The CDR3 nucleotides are TGTGCCAGCAGCTATAGAGGTCGGGGCACCGGGGAGCTGTTTTTT. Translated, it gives CASSYRGRGTGELFF.

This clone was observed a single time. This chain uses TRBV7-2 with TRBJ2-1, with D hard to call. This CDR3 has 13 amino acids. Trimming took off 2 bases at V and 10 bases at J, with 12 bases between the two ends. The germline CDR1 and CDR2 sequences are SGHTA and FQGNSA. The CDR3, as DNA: TGTGCCAGCAGCTTATCTCGGTCCGGGGAGCAGTTCTTC. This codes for CASSLSRSGEQFF.

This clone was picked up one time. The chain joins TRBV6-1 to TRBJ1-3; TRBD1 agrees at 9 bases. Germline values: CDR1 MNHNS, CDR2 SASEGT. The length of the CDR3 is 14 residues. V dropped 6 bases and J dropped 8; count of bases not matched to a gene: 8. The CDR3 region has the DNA TGTGCCAGCAGCGAGGGACAGGGAATAGACACCATATATTTT. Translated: CASSEGQGIDTIYF.